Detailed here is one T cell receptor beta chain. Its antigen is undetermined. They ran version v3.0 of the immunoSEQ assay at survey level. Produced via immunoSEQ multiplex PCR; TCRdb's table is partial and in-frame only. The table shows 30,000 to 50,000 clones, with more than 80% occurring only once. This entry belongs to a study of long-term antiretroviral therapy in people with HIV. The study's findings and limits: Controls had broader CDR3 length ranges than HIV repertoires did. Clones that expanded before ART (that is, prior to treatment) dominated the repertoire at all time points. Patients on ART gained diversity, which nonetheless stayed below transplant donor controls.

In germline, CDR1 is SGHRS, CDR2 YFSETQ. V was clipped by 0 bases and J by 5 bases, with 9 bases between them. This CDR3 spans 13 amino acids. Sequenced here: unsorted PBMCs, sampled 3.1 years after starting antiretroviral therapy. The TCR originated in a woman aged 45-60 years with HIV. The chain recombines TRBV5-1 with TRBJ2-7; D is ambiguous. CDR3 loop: CASSLALKDEQYF. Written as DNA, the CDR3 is TGCGCCAGCAGCTTGGCCCTTAAGGACGAGCAGTACTTC.